This T cell receptor beta chain was retrieved from a study of blood T cell repertoires in COVID-19. In the study overall: Sites across the United States, Italy and Spain contributed samples from acute and convalescent COVID-19. Nucleic acid was either cDNA or gDNA, and it came from T cells, B-cell-depleted T cells, or PBMCs.

Authors' analysis steps: Amplification from reference gene primers served as the basis for estimated nucleated cell counts. Some clones are missing from TCRdb's copy, which holds only in-frame ones; the method was immunoSEQ multiplex PCR. That table is the source of V, J and clone size, and D and trimming were worked out from the DNA. Of about 160,000 clones listed, 65% to 90% are singletons. From germline, CDR1 is SNHLY and CDR2 FYNNEI. This CDR3 region has 12 residues. V lost 8 bases, J lost 2 bases, and 8 bases lay in between. Seattle patients were enrolled during active infection and followed longitudinally.

Material: peripheral blood. V and J are TRBV2 and TRBJ2-3; the D is unclear. This sequence originates from a middle-aged woman with COVID-19, enrolled during active disease. CDR3 amino acids: CASRAYTDTQYF. For the CDR3, the DNA is TGTGCCAGCCGAGCGTACACAGATACGCAGTATTTT.